This passage covers 10 T cell receptor beta chains from one sample sequenced in a study of technical replicates of blood from a few donors. Measured with immunoSEQ multiplex PCR; TCRdb has only the in-frame clones, and not every one. The sample includes some 50,000 clones, less than 95% of them seen just once. The sequenced material came from T cells isolated from PBMCs. Receptors originate from a human donor in good health.

The rearrangement joins TRBV5-4 to TRBJ1-3, with D maybe TRBD1 (5 bases). Trimming cost V 2 bases and J 6 bases, with 12 bases left between them. The germline CDR1 and CDR2 sequences are SGHNT and YYREEE (reference sequence). CDR3 length: 14 residues. The CDR3 sequence: CASSLQEGLNTIYF. DNA for the CDR3: TGTGCCAGCAGCTTACAGGAGGGGCTAAACACCATATATTTT.

The chain employs TRBV28 and TRBJ1-2, with D unresolved. Between the trimmed V and J ends, which lost 5 bases and 7 bases, there was a span of 17 bases. The CDR3 is made up of 14 amino acids. CDR1 and CDR2 from the germline V gene are MDHEN and SYDVKM. The CDR3 here is CASSPRPSSSGYTF. For the CDR3, the DNA is TGTGCCAGCAGTCCCCGACCGAGCTCTAGTGGCTACACCTTC.

V usage is TRBV6-5 and J usage is TRBJ2-7, with D maybe TRBD1 (5 bases). The V end was cut by 4 bases, the J end by 4 bases, with 11 bases between. CDR3 size: 13 residues. Germline CDR1 and CDR2: MNHEY and SVGAGI. The CDR3 loop is CASSSGREYEQYF. The CDR3, as DNA: TGTGCCAGCAGTTCGGGCAGGGAATACGAGCAGTACTTC.

J is TRBJ1-5 and V is TRBV5-1, with 8 nucleotides matching TRBD1. The CDR3 is made up of 14 amino acids. In germline, CDR1 is SGHRS, CDR2 YFSETQ. After removal of 4 bases from V and 4 bases from J, the junction contained 4 bases not matched to a gene. This CDR3 reads CASSPGQGNQPQHF. The CDR3, as DNA: TGCGCCAGCAGCCCTGGACAGGGAAATCAGCCCCAGCATTTT.

This chain's CDR3 is CASSLLGLAGADTQYF. The CDR3, as DNA: TGTGCCAGCAGCTTACTGGGACTAGCGGGAGCAGATACGCAGTATTTT. The chain employs TRBV13 and TRBJ2-3; TRBD2 aligns across 14 bases. CDR1 and CDR2 (germline): PRHDT, FYEKMQ (reference sequence). The CDR3 sequence is 16 residues long. With 2 bases clipped from V and 4 bases from J, the junction kept 2 bases outside the gene matches. The whole variable domain, remainder taken from reference TRBV13 and TRBJ2-3, is AAGVIQSPRHLIKEKRETATLKCYPIPRHDTVYWYQQGPGQDPQFLISFYEKMQSDKGSIPDRFSAQQFSDYHSELNMSSLELGDSALYFCASSLLGLAGADTQYFGPGTRLTVL.

This chain joins TRBV28 and TRBJ2-7; no reliable D call. The CDR3 covers 13 residues. V lost 6 bases to trimming and J lost 4 bases, with 13 bases between them. CDR1 and CDR2 (germline): MDHEN, SYDVKM. CDR3 amino acids: CASRPPNPYEQYF. CDR3 DNA sequence: TGTGCCAGCAGGCCCCCTAACCCATACGAGCAGTACTTC. The full variable domain, completed using reference TRBV28 and TRBJ2-7, is DVKVTQSSRYLVKRTGEKVFLECVQDMDHENMFWYRQDPGLGLRLIYFSYDVKMKEKGDIPEGYSVSREKKERFSLILESASTNQTSMYLCASRPPNPYEQYFGPGTRLTVT.

This CDR3 reads CASSLDSGAYNEQFF. Written as DNA, the CDR3 is TGCGCCAGCAGCTTGGACAGCGGGGCCTACAATGAGCAGTTCTTC. V and J are TRBV5-1 and TRBJ2-1; 7 positions agree with TRBD2. Trimming at V came to 0 bases and at J to 2 bases, leaving 2 bases not matched to a gene. Germline V gene data show CDR1 as SGHRS and CDR2 as YFSETQ. The CDR3 consists of 15 residues.

The chain has TRBV7-6 and TRBJ2-3, with TRBD1 as a possible D gene (6 bases). This CDR3 comprises 17 residues. Germline lookup yields CDR1 SGHVS and CDR2 FNYEAQ. Between the trimmed V and J ends, which lost 3 bases and 4 bases, there was a span of 20 bases. CDR3 amino acids: CASSFRGSAGLADTQYF. The CDR3 DNA follows: TGTGCCAGCAGCTTTAGGGGGAGTGCAGGGTTGGCAGATACGCAGTATTTT.

The chain joins TRBV28 to TRBJ1-5, with TRBD1 identical over 7 bases. V shed 3 bases, J shed 6 bases, and the junction held 8 bases outside the gene matches. The CDR3 spans 15 residues. CDR1 is MDHEN and CDR2 is SYDVKM in the germline V gene. The CDR3 spells CASSFPDRYAQPQHF. Here the CDR3 DNA reads TGTGCCAGCAGTTTCCCGGACAGGTACGCTCAGCCCCAGCATTTT.

This chain uses TRBV13 with TRBJ2-7; the D gene is possibly TRBD2 (6 bases). Germline CDR1 and CDR2: PRHDT and FYEKMQ (reference sequence). V dropped 5 bases and J dropped 3 bases, with 20 bases sitting between them. CDR3 length: 16 residues. The CDR3 is CASSPPAVGGFYEQYF. The CDR3 DNA sequence: TGTGCCAGCAGCCCACCAGCCGTGGGAGGTTTCTACGAGCAGTACTTC.